The 22 T cell receptor beta chains reported below all come from one sample, sequenced in a study of beta chain features in type 1 diabetes. The authors reverse transcribed all of the isolated RNA, so sequencing captured expressed TCRB transcripts. The assay was immunoSEQ multiplex PCR, and TCRdb's table has in-frame clones only and misses some. This sample has 250,000 to 350,000 clones, with 14% found just once. Material for sequencing was central memory CD4+ T cells from blood. The receptor set was obtained from a man aged 25 to 40 in good health.

The chain carries TRBV9 and TRBJ2-2; D gene unclear. The germline V and J ends were trimmed by 5 bases and 0 bases, with 14 bases remaining between them. The CDR3 contains 16 residues. Germline V gives CDR1 SGDLS, CDR2 YYNGEE. In DNA form, the CDR3 reads TGTGCCAGCAGTTTGTCCTCCGGCTCGAACACCGGGGAGCTGTTTTTT. Protein sequence: CASSLSSGSNTGELFF.

On this clone itself: One junction end does not reproduce the germline sequence, and a read error may be involved. V usage is TRBV10-3 and J usage is TRBJ1-1; tentatively, D is TRBD1 (6 bases). This CDR3 region has 12 residues. Germline V CDR1 and CDR2: ENHRY, SYGVKD. Here the CDR3 reads CASSSSTGFAFF. The DNA of the CDR3 is TGTGCCAGCAGTTCCTCCACAGGGTTTGCTTTCTTT.

In this sample, this clone turned up a few times. The chain employs TRBV13 and TRBJ2-1; D is ambiguous. V was shortened by 5 bases and J by 4 bases, with 12 bases between the two germline ends. Germline V gives CDR1 PRHDT, CDR2 FYEKMQ (reference sequence). This CDR3 is built from 14 residues. CDR3 region: CASSGRPLYNEQFF. The CDR3 DNA sequence: TGTGCCAGCAGCGGTCGACCTCTTTACAATGAGCAGTTCTTC.

This clone showed up many times. The chain combines TRBV4-1 with TRBJ1-5; TRBD1 is a possible D gene (5 bases). This CDR3 is built from 16 residues. Germline loops: CDR1 MGHRA, CDR2 YSYEKL. The V end lost 0 bases, the J end lost 2 bases, and 11 bases lay between the germline ends. CDR3 bases: TGCGCCAGCAGCCAAGATTTGTTGGGGGGCAATCAGCCCCAGCATTTT. Translated: CASSQDLLGGNQPQHF.

This clone was picked up a small number of times. This chain links TRBV25-1 with TRBJ1-4; 7 nucleotides line up with TRBD1. J lost 0 bases, V lost 4 bases, and 2 bases had no gene match. This CDR3 region has 15 residues. The germline V gene has CDR1 MGHDK and CDR2 SYGVNS. The CDR3 spells CASSVGTATNEKLFF. CDR3 in DNA: TGTGCCAGCAGTGTCGGGACAGCAACTAATGAAAAACTGTTTTTT.

The chain is built from TRBV27 and TRBJ1-5, with TRBD1 identical over 8 bases. Unmatched junction bases numbered 13, after V lost 5 bases and J lost 7 bases. CDR3 length: 16 residues. Germline V gene sequence: CDR1 MNHEY, CDR2 SMNVEV (reference sequence). CDR3 region: CASSDGSRGPWQPQHF. The DNA for the CDR3 is TGTGCCAGCAGTGACGGGTCCAGGGGGCCGTGGCAGCCCCAGCATTTT.

The chain employs TRBV9 and TRBJ2-5; D unclear. This CDR3 region has 14 residues. Trimming left V 2 bases short and J 0 bases short, with 8 bases between. Looked up from germline, CDR1 is SGDLS and CDR2 is YYNGEE. The CDR3 coding sequence is TGTGCCAGCAGCGTTCGACCGTACCAAGAGACCCAGTACTTC. This translates into CASSVRPYQETQYF. Looking up the rest from reference TRBV9 and TRBJ2-5 gives the full variable domain: DSGVTQTPKHLITATGQRVTLRCSPRSGDLSVYWYQQSLDQGLQFLIQYYNGEERAKGNILERFSAQQFPDLHSELNLSSLELGDSALYFCASSVRPYQETQYFGPGTRLLVL.

V is TRBV7-2 and J is TRBJ1-2, with D perhaps matching TRBD1 (5 bases). The V gene's germline CDR1 is SGHTA and CDR2 FQGNSA. Trimming removed 5 bases from V and 0 bases from J, with 13 bases in between. CDR3 length equals 15 residues. The CDR3 nucleotides are TGTGCCAGCAGCCGTCAGGGCAGAGCTAACTATGGCTACACCTTC. Its protein is CASSRQGRANYGYTF.

V and J are TRBV13 and TRBJ2-1, with TRBD2 matching 11 bases. With 3 bases clipped from V and 5 bases from J, the junction kept 3 bases outside the gene matches. This CDR3 has 15 residues. Germline V lookup: CDR1 PRHDT, CDR2 FYEKMQ (reference sequence). The CDR3 DNA is TGTGCCAGCAGCTTCTTGACTAGCGGGGACAATGAGCAGTTCTTC. This translates into CASSFLTSGDNEQFF.

This clone appeared a few times. This rearrangement joins TRBV7-2 to TRBJ2-7, with TRBD1 identical over 7 bases. The V segment lost 2 bases and the J segment 1 base; nucleotides outside the gene matches: 5. Germline V CDR1 and CDR2: SGHTA, FQGNSA. The CDR3 is 15 amino acids. CDR3 in amino acids: CASSLPGDRSYEQYF. The CDR3 region has the DNA TGTGCCAGCAGCTTACCTGGGGACAGATCCTACGAGCAGTACTTC.

This clone was recorded a few times. This rearrangement joins TRBV10-3 to TRBJ2-3, with D possibly TRBD1 on 5 matching bases. The length of the CDR3 is 12 residues. V shed 4 bases and J shed 6 bases, with 8 bases lying between them. CDR1 is ENHRY and CDR2 is SYGVKD in the germline V gene. The CDR3 here is CAISVSGDTQYF. The DNA for the CDR3 is TGTGCCATCAGTGTGTCAGGGGATACGCAGTATTTT.

The chain uses TRBV7-3 and TRBJ2-1, with 11 bases identical to TRBD2. This CDR3 spans 18 amino acids. Germline CDR1 is SGHTA and CDR2 is FQGTGA. The V and J ends lost 5 bases and 4 bases, in that order; junction bases with no gene match: 13. The CDR3 coding sequence is TGTGCCAGCAGCCCTACTGGGACCGGGACTAGCGGTTACAATGAGCAGTTCTTC. Translating gives CASSPTGTGTSGYNEQFF.

The gene calls are TRBV6-1 and TRBJ1-2; perhaps TRBD1 as D (6 bases). Germline CDR1 is MNHNS and CDR2 is SASEGT. V dropped 7 bases and J dropped 4 bases, with 10 bases sitting between them. The CDR3 has 12 amino acids. The CDR3: CASNTGSYGYTF. The CDR3 nucleotides read TGTGCCAGCAATACAGGGTCCTATGGCTACACCTTC.

The chain recombines TRBV2 with TRBJ2-5; possible D gene TRBD1, 5 bases. This CDR3 region has 15 residues. Trimming shortened V by 1 base and J by 4 bases, and 13 bases separated the two germline ends. The germline V gene has CDR1 SNHLY and CDR2 FYNNEI. CDR3 sequence: CASSEGNQGLETQYF. DNA for the CDR3: TGTGCCAGCAGTGAAGGGAATCAGGGTTTAGAGACCCAGTACTTC.

This clone was counted only a few times. The rearrangement links TRBV6-5 to TRBJ1-2; perhaps TRBD1 as D (6 bases). Germline V gene lookup returns CDR1 MNHEY and CDR2 SVGAGI. With 9 bases removed from V and 14 bases from J, the gap between germline ends came to 22 bases. The CDR3 length is 12 residues. Written as DNA, the CDR3 is TGTGCCAGTTCGGACAGTGCCTGGGGGAGGACCTTC. This translates into CASSDSAWGRTF.

For this clone: The junction does not match germline at one end; this may be a read error. This sample includes further DNA sequences coding for the same CDR3. The chain couples TRBV9 to TRBJ2-7; the D is unclear. The CDR3 totals 14 residues. Germline V CDR1 and CDR2: SGDLS, YYNGEE. The CDR3 DNA follows: TGCGCCAGCAGCGTAGATTTGGGCCCCTACGAGCAGTACTTC. Protein sequence: CASSVDLGPYEQYF.

The rearrangement links TRBV7-3 to TRBJ2-3; TRBD2 aligns across 14 bases. J lost 4 bases, V lost 4 bases, and 10 bases had no gene match. CDR3 length: 18 amino acids. Germline V gene sequence: CDR1 SGHTA, CDR2 FQGTGA. CDR3 DNA: TGTGCCAGCAGCTCGGGACTAGCGGGAGTGGGAATGGCAGATACGCAGTATTTT. This sequence encodes CASSSGLAGVGMADTQYF.

This clone was seen more than once but under ten times. J is TRBJ2-7 and V is TRBV7-9, with D maybe TRBD1 (5 bases). The CDR3 is 17 residues long. Trimming removed 1 base at V and 3 bases at J, with 19 bases between. Germline loops: CDR1 SEHNR, CDR2 FQNEAQ (reference sequence). In DNA form, the CDR3 reads TGTGCCAGCAGCTTAGTCCATTCCAGGGTCAGGGACTACGAGCAGTACTTC. Translated: CASSLVHSRVRDYEQYF.

The rearrangement uses TRBV6-1 and TRBJ2-7; either TRBD1 or TRBD2 may supply D (5 bases each). V was shortened by 3 bases and J by 7 bases, with 13 bases between the two germline ends. Germline V gives CDR1 MNHNS, CDR2 SASEGT. CDR3 length equals 13 residues. CDR3 DNA sequence: TGTGCCAGCAGTGAGGTGGGGGTAGGGGAGCAGTACGTC. As protein: CASSEVGVGEQYV.

The J gene is TRBJ2-3, the V gene TRBV2; D gene unclear. This CDR3 is built from 9 residues. V was clipped by 9 bases and J by 3 bases, with 1 base between them. Germline loops: CDR1 SNHLY, CDR2 FYNNEI. CDR3 loop: CARTDTQYF. DNA for the CDR3: TGTGCCAGGACAGATACGCAGTATTTT.

Only a few counts were recorded for this clone. The rearrangement links TRBV10-2 to TRBJ2-5; 8 bases are shared with TRBD2. Germline CDR1 is WSHSY and CDR2 is SAAADI. This CDR3 comprises 14 residues. V shed 4 bases, J shed 2 bases, and the junction held 3 bases outside the gene matches. The CDR3 coding sequence is TGCGCCAGCAGTGGTTTAGCGGGACAAGAGACCCAGTACTTC. Translating it yields CASSGLAGQETQYF.

CDR3 coding DNA: TGTGCCATCGGCAGGGAATTTGGAAACACCATATATTTT. Translating it yields CAIGREFGNTIYF. The J gene is TRBJ1-3, the V gene TRBV10-3; D is possibly TRBD1 (5 bases). From germline, CDR1 is ENHRY and CDR2 SYGVKD. V lost 8 bases to trimming and J lost 3 bases, with 11 bases between them. CDR3 length: 13 residues.